This T cell receptor (beta chain) derives from a study of blood T cell repertoires in COVID-19 (dated by TCRdb to about 2020). About the investigation overall: Samples covering the acute and convalescent phases of COVID-19 were provided by collaborators in the United States, Italy and Spain. The prospective study material was composed of cDNA or gDNA derived from T cells, B-cell-depleted T cells, or PBMCs. The dataset comprised deeply sampled blood TCRbeta repertoires from subjects exposed to, actively infected with, or recovered from COVID-19. The repertoires were released in a freely available public database intended as a resource for research on the immune response to SARS-CoV-2. The samples were drawn from the first 160 participants of the ongoing ImmuneRACE study and from 950 to 1,500 subjects provided by 6 global collaborators. Nearly every sample came with metadata listing a de-identified subject ID, COVID-19 status, age in years and sex. Where available, HLA class I and class II types were obtained from metadata supplied by the sample provider rather than from assay-based typing.

What the research found in general, with its limitations: The amount of clinical and demographic metadata varied by source and participant and was provided uncurated.

Sequences KGHSH (CDR1) and LQKENI (CDR2) are obtained from the germline V gene. V is cut back by 4 bases and J by 8 bases, with 10 bases in the junction unmatched. Its CDR3 holds 14 amino acids, cysteine through phenylalanine. The only DNA kept is the CDR3, 42 bases in frame from the first base. Each collaborating institution followed its own protocols to collect whole blood in K2EDTA tubes. For TCRbeta analysis, collaborators shipped samples in one of three forms: frozen whole blood, isolated PBMCs, or DNA extracted from either of those sample types. Notes on this clone: No antigen is known for it. No base-level quality is on record; no much larger clone is a single base apart.

TCRbeta CDR3 regions were amplified from genomic DNA using the immunoSEQ Assay, a bias-controlled multiplex PCR. The paper's data handling went like this. The number of nucleated cells in each sample was estimated from the amplification of reference gene primers within the assay. Sequence reads were collapsed and filtered to measure the absolute abundance of every unique TCRbeta CDR3 rearrangement. For each sample, productive Simpson clonality was calculated as the square root of Simpson's diversity index across productive rearrangements. TCRdb's version of the immuneACCESS table is confined to in-frame rearrangements and falls short of the full clone set. An unresolved V gene accounts for under half of the shortfall where checked; the remainder is of unknown origin. V, J and clone size reflect that table, while D and trimming were determined from the DNA. For this sample the table gives over 200,000 clones, of which more than 75% were detected only once. The ten largest make up roughly 5.7% of the sample.

This TCR was recovered from an elderly man with acute or convalescent COVID-19. Here the chain combines TRBV18 and TRBJ1-2; TRBD1 agrees with 7 junctional bases. Sequenced material: peripheral blood. The nucleotide sequence reads as follows: TGTGCCAGCTCACGACAGGGACAGTGGACAGGCTACACCTTC. Translated, this is CASSRQGQWTGYTF.